A selection of T cell receptor beta chains follows, all from one sample in a study of blood T cell repertoires in COVID-19. Clones were sequenced by immunoSEQ multiplex PCR, and TCRdb holds only the in-frame ones, with some missing. The sample carries more than 300,000 clones, about 90% recorded once. The sequenced sample was PBMCs or T cells enriched from blood (not recorded which). These receptors were taken from a woman in her 30s who had recovered from COVID-19. The CDR3 runs from the conserved cysteine through the conserved F or W. Fields, in order: CDR3 DNA, CDR3 protein, V gene, D gene, clone size, J gene. A D gene is named only where the DNA matches it firmly. The size entry is marked missing in some rows and otherwise reads once, few, many or a size class.

CDR3 DNA: TGTGCCAGCTCACCACACAGATACTACGAGCAGTACTTC
CDR3 protein: CASSPHRYYEQYF
V gene: TRBV18
D gene: NA
clone size: NA
J gene: TRBJ2-7

CDR3 DNA: TGTGCCAGCAGGAGTAATTCACCCCTCCACTTT
CDR3 protein: CASRSNSPLHF
V gene: TRBV2
D gene: NA
clone size: NA
J gene: TRBJ1-6

CDR3 DNA: TGTGCCAGCACCAACGAGCCAAGAAGACAAGAGACCCAGTACTTC
CDR3 protein: CASTNEPRRQETQYF
V gene: TRBV14
D gene: NA
clone size: NA
J gene: TRBJ2-5

CDR3 DNA: TGCGCCAGCAGTCCCCGGACAGGGGGATACAATGAGCAGTTCTTC
CDR3 protein: CASSPRTGGYNEQFF
V gene: TRBV23-1
D gene: TRBD1
clone size: NA
J gene: TRBJ2-1

CDR3 DNA: TGTGCCAGCAGTTTTGTACGGTATGGCTACACCTTC
CDR3 protein: CASSFVRYGYTF
V gene: TRBV12-3/TRBV12-4
D gene: NA
clone size: NA
J gene: TRBJ1-2

CDR3 DNA: TGCGCCAGCAGCCAAGAGTCAGGGGGCAGAGAGACCCAGTACTTC
CDR3 protein: CASSQESGGRETQYF
V gene: TRBV4-1
D gene: TRBD1
clone size: NA
J gene: TRBJ2-5

CDR3 DNA: TGCGCCAGCAGCCAAGATCAGGGGAGACAAGATGGCTACACCTTC
CDR3 protein: CASSQDQGRQDGYTF
V gene: TRBV4-1
D gene: NA
clone size: NA
J gene: TRBJ1-2

CDR3 DNA: TGCGCCAGCAGCCAAGAACCACCCGGGACAGGGGGCGGCTACACCTTC
CDR3 protein: CASSQEPPGTGGGYTF
V gene: TRBV4-3
D gene: TRBD1
clone size: NA
J gene: TRBJ1-2

CDR3 DNA: TGTGCCAGCAGTTTAGGGACAGGGGCCTACGAGCAGTACTTC
CDR3 protein: CASSLGTGAYEQYF
V gene: TRBV27
D gene: TRBD1
clone size: NA
J gene: TRBJ2-7

CDR3 DNA: TGTGCCAGCAGCACGATCCTATCTGGGACAGGGGACTACAATGAGCAGTTCTTC
CDR3 protein: CASSTILSGTGDYNEQFF
V gene: TRBV28
D gene: TRBD1
clone size: NA
J gene: TRBJ2-1

CDR3 DNA: TGTGCCAGCAGTGTCCTAGCGGGAGAGCACTACGAGCAGTACTTC
CDR3 protein: CASSVLAGEHYEQYF
V gene: TRBV6-4
D gene: TRBD2
clone size: NA
J gene: TRBJ2-7

CDR3 DNA: TGTGCCAGCAGTCCCGGGGCGCTAGCGGGAGTAGATACCGGGGAGCTGTTTTTT
CDR3 protein: CASSPGALAGVDTGELFF
V gene: TRBV27
D gene: TRBD2
clone size: NA
J gene: TRBJ2-2

CDR3 DNA: TGTGCCAGCAGACAACAGGTAGTAGATGGCTACACCTTC
CDR3 protein: CASRQQVVDGYTF
V gene: TRBV2
D gene: NA
clone size: NA
J gene: TRBJ1-2

CDR3 DNA: TGTGCCTGGAGCCCAATTGGACAGGGGCTCGAGACCCAGTACTTC
CDR3 protein: CAWSPIGQGLETQYF
V gene: TRBV30
D gene: TRBD1
clone size: NA
J gene: TRBJ2-5

CDR3 DNA: TGTGCCAGCAGGGCCGGAGTGGGAGCCTTTGATGAGCAGTTCTTC
CDR3 protein: CASRAGVGAFDEQFF
V gene: TRBV25-1
D gene: NA
clone size: few
J gene: TRBJ2-1

CDR3 DNA: TGTGCCAGCAGCTCGAGAGACCGGGGTGGGACCGGGGAGCTGTTTTTT
CDR3 protein: CASSSRDRGGTGELFF
V gene: TRBV7-9
D gene: NA
clone size: NA
J gene: TRBJ2-2

CDR3 DNA: TGTGCCAGCAGCCCCCAAGCGGGGGCCACAGATACGCAGTATTTT
CDR3 protein: CASSPQAGATDTQYF
V gene: TRBV7-9
D gene: TRBD2
clone size: NA
J gene: TRBJ2-3

CDR3 DNA: TGTGCCAGCACCGTAAATCAGCCCCAGCATTTT
CDR3 protein: CASTVNQPQHF
V gene: TRBV27
D gene: NA
clone size: NA
J gene: TRBJ1-5

CDR3 DNA: TGCGCCAGCAGCTTGGGATGGGTGGGACAGGGCGACACTGAAGCTTTCTTT
CDR3 protein: CASSLGWVGQGDTEAFF
V gene: TRBV5-1
D gene: TRBD1
clone size: few
J gene: TRBJ1-1

CDR3 DNA: TGTGCTAGTGGCCCCGGGTCCACCTACGAGCAGTACTTC
CDR3 protein: CASGPGSTYEQYF
V gene: TRBV12-5
D gene: NA
clone size: NA
J gene: TRBJ2-7

CDR3 DNA: TGTGCCAGCAGCGTATACAGGGGTGGGGCCAACGTCCTGACTTTC
CDR3 protein: CASSVYRGGANVLTF
V gene: TRBV9
D gene: TRBD1
clone size: NA
J gene: TRBJ2-6

CDR3 DNA: TGTGCCAGCAGTTCCGGACAGGGACGGGCCTACTCTGGAAACACCATATATTTT
CDR3 protein: CASSSGQGRAYSGNTIYF
V gene: TRBV28
D gene: TRBD1
clone size: NA
J gene: TRBJ1-3

CDR3 DNA: TGTGCCAGCAGTTTAGGACGGACAGCAGCCAAAAACATTCAGTACTTC
CDR3 protein: CASSLGRTAAKNIQYF
V gene: TRBV27
D gene: NA
clone size: NA
J gene: TRBJ2-4

CDR3 DNA: TGTGCCAGCAGCCGTACTTATAGCTCCTACAATGAGCAGTTCTTC
CDR3 protein: CASSRTYSSYNEQFF
V gene: TRBV7-2
D gene: NA
clone size: NA
J gene: TRBJ2-1

CDR3 DNA: TGCGCCAGCAGCCAAGATTCTAGCGGGAATGGGGATACGCAGTATTTT
CDR3 protein: CASSQDSSGNGDTQYF
V gene: TRBV4-3
D gene: TRBD2
clone size: NA
J gene: TRBJ2-3

CDR3 DNA: TGTGCCAGCAGTTTTTTTAGCGGGAGTTACGAGCAGTACTTC
CDR3 protein: CASSFFSGSYEQYF
V gene: TRBV28
D gene: TRBD2
clone size: NA
J gene: TRBJ2-7

CDR3 DNA: TGCAGCGTTAACGGGCAGGGGATCAGCACAGATACGCAGTATTTT
CDR3 protein: CSVNGQGISTDTQYF
V gene: TRBV29-1
D gene: NA
clone size: NA
J gene: TRBJ2-3

CDR3 DNA: TGTGCCAGCAGCTTGGTTCCGGGACAGTCCTACGAGCAGTACTTC
CDR3 protein: CASSLVPGQSYEQYF
V gene: TRBV5-4
D gene: TRBD1
clone size: NA
J gene: TRBJ2-7

CDR3 DNA: TGTGCCAGCAGCCAAGAAGGGGGCGAGGTGGAAAAACTGTTTTTT
CDR3 protein: CASSQEGGEVEKLFF
V gene: TRBV4-2
D gene: TRBD1
clone size: NA
J gene: TRBJ1-4

CDR3 DNA: TGTGCCAGCAGACCCGGGACAGGGTTTCTCCATGAGCAGTTCTTC
CDR3 protein: CASRPGTGFLHEQFF
V gene: TRBV6-5
D gene: TRBD1
clone size: NA
J gene: TRBJ2-1

CDR3 DNA: TGTGCCAGCAGTTCACCAGCAGGGTACGGCAATCAGCCCCAGCATTTT
CDR3 protein: CASSSPAGYGNQPQHF
V gene: TRBV6-5
D gene: NA
clone size: once
J gene: TRBJ1-5

CDR3 DNA: TGTGCCAGCAGCTTGCCTTCAGGATACCGGGGACTAGCGGCGAACAATGAGCAGTTCTTC
CDR3 protein: CASSLPSGYRGLAANNEQFF
V gene: TRBV5-5
D gene: TRBD2
clone size: NA
J gene: TRBJ2-1

CDR3 DNA: TGTGCCAGCTCACCAATTGCTAGCGGGGTTACAGATACGCAGTATTTT
CDR3 protein: CASSPIASGVTDTQYF
V gene: TRBV18
D gene: TRBD2
clone size: NA
J gene: TRBJ2-3

CDR3 DNA: TGTGCCAGCAACCCGACAGGGGGCACTGAAGCTTTCTTT
CDR3 protein: CASNPTGGTEAFF
V gene: TRBV27
D gene: TRBD1
clone size: NA
J gene: TRBJ1-1

CDR3 DNA: TGCGCCAGCAGCTTTTCTAGCGGGAGTTCGGATACGCAGTATTTT
CDR3 protein: CASSFSSGSSDTQYF
V gene: TRBV5-1
D gene: TRBD2
clone size: NA
J gene: TRBJ2-3

CDR3 DNA: TGTGCCAGCAGCTTAGGGAGGCTTGTCGGGAGAAATACCGGGGAGCTGTTTTTT
CDR3 protein: CASSLGRLVGRNTGELFF
V gene: TRBV11-2
D gene: NA
clone size: NA
J gene: TRBJ2-2

CDR3 DNA: TGTGCCATCAGTGATGTCAGGACTAGCGGGAACAATGAGCAGTTCTTC
CDR3 protein: CAISDVRTSGNNEQFF
V gene: TRBV10-3
D gene: TRBD2
clone size: NA
J gene: TRBJ2-1

CDR3 DNA: TGTGCCAGCAGTTACTCGACTACAAGCTCCTACGAGCAGTACTTC
CDR3 protein: CASSYSTTSSYEQYF
V gene: TRBV6-2/TRBV6-3
D gene: NA
clone size: NA
J gene: TRBJ2-7

CDR3 DNA: TGTGCCAGCAGTTTTAGGGGGAATTCGTACGAGCAGTACTTC
CDR3 protein: CASSFRGNSYEQYF
V gene: TRBV27
D gene: NA
clone size: NA
J gene: TRBJ2-7

CDR3 DNA: TGTGCCAGCTCACAAACAGGGGGCGGTGAGCAGTTCTTC
CDR3 protein: CASSQTGGGEQFF
V gene: TRBV18
D gene: TRBD1
clone size: NA
J gene: TRBJ2-1

CDR3 DNA: TGTGCCATCAGTGATATTCCTCAGGGGGGTGGCAATCAGCCCCAGCATTTT
CDR3 protein: CAISDIPQGGGNQPQHF
V gene: TRBV10-3
D gene: TRBD1
clone size: NA
J gene: TRBJ1-5

CDR3 DNA: TGTGCCAGCTCACCAAAGGGGGCTACTAGACTATCCCAAGAGACCCAGTACTTC
CDR3 protein: CASSPKGATRLSQETQYF
V gene: TRBV18
D gene: TRBD1
clone size: NA
J gene: TRBJ2-5

CDR3 DNA: TGTGCCAGTAGAAAAAACCCTCTAACTAGCGGGAGTTTTCCAGATACGCAGTATTTT
CDR3 protein: CASRKNPLTSGSFPDTQYF
V gene: TRBV19
D gene: TRBD2
clone size: NA
J gene: TRBJ2-3

CDR3 DNA: TGTGCCAGCAGCGTCCTTATGAACACTGAAGCTTTCTTT
CDR3 protein: CASSVLMNTEAFF
V gene: TRBV9
D gene: NA
clone size: NA
J gene: TRBJ1-1

CDR3 DNA: TGTGCCAGCAGTTTATCAGGTCGAGGGACAGCTTGGAACTATGGCTACACCTTC
CDR3 protein: CASSLSGRGTAWNYGYTF
V gene: TRBV27
D gene: TRBD1
clone size: few
J gene: TRBJ1-2

CDR3 DNA: TGTGCCAGCAAACCGGGACTAGCTAGCAATGAGCAGTTCTTC
CDR3 protein: CASKPGLASNEQFF
V gene: TRBV6-4
D gene: TRBD2
clone size: few
J gene: TRBJ2-1

CDR3 DNA: TGTGCCAGCAGTGTTGGAGTGAACACTGAAGCTTTCTTT
CDR3 protein: CASSVGVNTEAFF
V gene: TRBV6-4
D gene: NA
clone size: NA
J gene: TRBJ1-1

CDR3 DNA: TGTGCCACCAGCAGAGGGGACTCTTACTACGAGCAGTACTTC
CDR3 protein: CATSRGDSYYEQYF
V gene: TRBV15
D gene: NA
clone size: NA
J gene: TRBJ2-7

CDR3 DNA: TGTGCCAGCAGTGAAGCGAGACTTGCCGGGGAGCTGTTTTTT
CDR3 protein: CASSEARLAGELFF
V gene: TRBV2
D gene: NA
clone size: NA
J gene: TRBJ2-2

CDR3 DNA: TGCGCCAGCAGCCAAGGACAGGGGTTATACAATGAGCAGTTCTTC
CDR3 protein: CASSQGQGLYNEQFF
V gene: TRBV4-1
D gene: TRBD1
clone size: NA
J gene: TRBJ2-1

CDR3 DNA: TGTGCCAGCAGTGACAGGGCAGCCGAAAATTCACCCCTCCACTTT
CDR3 protein: CASSDRAAENSPLHF
V gene: TRBV2
D gene: NA
clone size: NA
J gene: TRBJ1-6

CDR3 DNA: TGTGCCAGCAGTCACGGTCAGGGGACGGGCGAGCAGTACTTC
CDR3 protein: CASSHGQGTGEQYF
V gene: TRBV6-5
D gene: NA
clone size: many
J gene: TRBJ2-7

CDR3 DNA: TGTGCCATTTCGCCCGTGGACAGGGGGGATGGCTACACCTTC
CDR3 protein: CAISPVDRGDGYTF
V gene: TRBV19
D gene: TRBD1
clone size: NA
J gene: TRBJ1-2

CDR3 DNA: TGTGCCAGCAGTGGGACAGGGGTTTACGAGCAGTACTTC
CDR3 protein: CASSGTGVYEQYF
V gene: TRBV12-3/TRBV12-4
D gene: TRBD1
clone size: NA
J gene: TRBJ2-7

CDR3 DNA: TGTGCCAGCAGCTTAGTATTTGGGGCTAATTCACCCCTCCACTTT
CDR3 protein: CASSLVFGANSPLHF
V gene: TRBV7-2
D gene: NA
clone size: NA
J gene: TRBJ1-6

CDR3 DNA: TGTGCCTGGAGTCCCCTAAGACAGGGCAGGAATCAGCCCCAGCATTTT
CDR3 protein: CAWSPLRQGRNQPQHF
V gene: TRBV30
D gene: TRBD1
clone size: NA
J gene: TRBJ1-5

CDR3 DNA: TGTGCCAGCAGCTTGCGGGAGGGCCCCGCTGGAAACACCATATATTTT
CDR3 protein: CASSLREGPAGNTIYF
V gene: TRBV7-9
D gene: NA
clone size: NA
J gene: TRBJ1-3

CDR3 DNA: TGCAGTGCTATTGACACCCCGAGCTCTGGAAACACCATATATTTT
CDR3 protein: CSAIDTPSSGNTIYF
V gene: TRBV20-1
D gene: NA
clone size: NA
J gene: TRBJ1-3